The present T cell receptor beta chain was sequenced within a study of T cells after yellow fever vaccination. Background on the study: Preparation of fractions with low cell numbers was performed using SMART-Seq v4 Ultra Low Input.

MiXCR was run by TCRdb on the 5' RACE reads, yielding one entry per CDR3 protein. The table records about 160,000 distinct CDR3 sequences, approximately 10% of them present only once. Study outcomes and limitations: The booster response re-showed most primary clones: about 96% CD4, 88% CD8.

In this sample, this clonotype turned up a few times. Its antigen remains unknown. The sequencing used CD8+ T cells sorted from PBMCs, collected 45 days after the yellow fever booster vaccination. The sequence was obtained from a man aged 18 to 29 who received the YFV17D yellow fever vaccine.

The DNA for the CDR3 is TGTGCCAGCAGCGAGGACGGTGTAAATCAGCCCCAGCATTTT. Its translation: CASSEDGVNQPQHF. The chain carries TRBV9 and TRBJ1-5, with D hard to call. This CDR3 has 14 residues. Germline CDR1 reads SGDLS; CDR2 reads YYNGEE. Trimming removed 3 bases at V and 4 bases at J, with 11 bases between.